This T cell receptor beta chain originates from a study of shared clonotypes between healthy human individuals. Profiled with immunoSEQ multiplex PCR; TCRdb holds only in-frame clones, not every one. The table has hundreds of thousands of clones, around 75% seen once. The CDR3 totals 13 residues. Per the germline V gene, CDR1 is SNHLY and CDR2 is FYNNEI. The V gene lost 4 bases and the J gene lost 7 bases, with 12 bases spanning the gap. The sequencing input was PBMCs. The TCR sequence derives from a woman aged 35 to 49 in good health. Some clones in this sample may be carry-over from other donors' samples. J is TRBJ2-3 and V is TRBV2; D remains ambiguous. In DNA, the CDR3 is TGTGCCAGCAGTGTTATACCCCAGAATACGCAGTATTTT. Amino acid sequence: CASSVIPQNTQYF.